These 27 T cell receptor beta chains originate from one sample sequenced in a study of T cells in Graves' hyperthyroidism and ophthalmopathy. RNA transcripts served as the template for amplifying TCR beta CDR3 regions. Using the HTBI primer set, a first-round RT-PCR was run on the TCR CDR3. Each CDR3 protein gets one entry after TCRdb re-called the multiplex PCR reads with MiXCR. The sample records roughly 700,000 distinct CDR3 sequences, roughly 32% being singletons. The sequenced material came from blood. Receptor source: a woman aged 40 to 55 with Graves' hyperthyroidism.

This chain connects TRBV7-2 to TRBJ2-5; 7 positions match TRBD1. Trimming at V came to 3 bases and at J to 1 base, leaving 5 bases not matched to a gene. This CDR3 has 15 residues. The germline V gene has CDR1 SGHTA and CDR2 FQGNSA. The DNA for the CDR3 is TGTGCCAGCAGCTTCCCCGGACAGGCCCAAGAGACCCAGTACTTC. It is translated as CASSFPGQAQETQYF.

This clonotype was seen many times. CDR3 sequence reads: CASSQGQGDYGYTF. CDR3 bases: TGTGCCAGCAGCCAAGGACAGGGTGACTATGGCTACACCTTC. This chain uses TRBV3-1 with TRBJ1-2; 7 bases map to TRBD1. The germline V gene has CDR1 LGHDT and CDR2 YNNKEL (reference sequence). V shed 1 base and J 3 bases; nucleotides not matched to a gene: 2. The CDR3 length is 14 residues. Using reference TRBV3-1 and TRBJ1-2 for the parts outside the CDR3, the full variable domain is DTAVSQTPKYLVTQMGNDKSIKCEQNLGHDTMYWYKQDSKKFLKIMFSYNNKELIINETVPNRFSPKSPDKAHLNLHINSLELGDSAVYFCASSQGQGDYGYTFGSGTRLTVV.

The chain combines TRBV28 with TRBJ1-2; D is uncertain. Trimming cost V 0 bases and J 4 bases, with 6 bases left between them. The CDR3 runs to 13 residues. Germline CDR1 and CDR2: MDHEN and SYDVKM. The CDR3 nucleotides read TGTGCCAGCAGTTTATGGGATCTCTATGGCTACACCTTC. This gives the protein CASSLWDLYGYTF.

At least ten counts were recorded for this clonotype. The chain is built from TRBV7-2 and TRBJ2-7, with TRBD2 matching over 12 bases. Germline V gene lookup returns CDR1 SGHTA and CDR2 FQGNSA. J lost 1 base, V lost 4 bases, and 5 bases had no gene match. This CDR3 is 16 amino acids long. The CDR3 nucleotides are TGTGCCAGCAGCTCCTCGGGACTAGCGGGTTCCTACGAGCAGTACTTC. Amino acid sequence: CASSSSGLAGSYEQYF.

This clonotype has at least ten counts. V gene TRBV7-9 combines with J gene TRBJ1-6, with unresolved D. The CDR3 totals 16 residues. Trimming removed 4 bases at V and 12 bases at J, with 22 bases between. CDR1 SEHNR and CDR2 FQNEAQ come from the germline V gene (reference sequence). The CDR3 region has the DNA TGTGCCAGCAGCTCCTCCGCCGAGCCCCTACTCGTACCCCTCCACTTT. Protein product: CASSSSAEPLLVPLHF.

This chain connects TRBV20-1 to TRBJ1-6, with D unresolved. V lost 5 bases and J lost 7, with 9 bases in between. The CDR3 is made up of 12 amino acids. CDR1 and CDR2 (germline): DFQATT, SNEGSKA (reference sequence). This CDR3 is CSAQPGNSPLHF. CDR3 sequence (DNA): TGCAGTGCTCAGCCGGGGAATTCACCCCTCCACTTT.

The sample holds a few counts of this clonotype. The J gene is TRBJ2-2, the V gene TRBV10-3, with D maybe TRBD2 (5 bases). Germline CDR1 reads ENHRY; CDR2 reads SYGVKD. V lost 10 bases and J lost 6, with 18 bases in between. This CDR3 has 14 residues. The CDR3 region is CASIEARAAGELFF. The CDR3 nucleotides read TGTGCCAGCATTGAGGCGAGAGCGGCCGGGGAGCTGTTTTTT.

This clonotype appeared a single time. The V gene is TRBV10-3, the J gene TRBJ2-5; 8 nucleotides line up with TRBD2. From germline, CDR1 is ENHRY and CDR2 SYGVKD. V trimming: 11 bases; J trimming: 4 bases; junction bases outside the gene matches: 6. The CDR3 loop spans 12 amino acids. The CDR3 loop is CAAGGGLETQYF. The CDR3 coding sequence is TGTGCCGCCGGGGGGGGCCTAGAGACCCAGTACTTC.

The chain has TRBV9 and TRBJ2-5, with D perhaps matching TRBD2 (7 bases). CDR1 and CDR2 (germline): SGDLS, YYNGEE. The CDR3 runs 15 residues. Trimming removed 0 bases at V and 5 bases at J, with 14 bases between. The CDR3 region is CASSVVGGGPETQYF. The DNA of the CDR3 is TGTGCCAGCAGCGTAGTAGGGGGGGGGCCGGAGACCCAGTACTTC.

This clonotype showed up many times. The V gene is TRBV19, the J gene TRBJ1-4; tentatively, D is TRBD1 (5 bases). Germline values: CDR1 LNHDA, CDR2 SQIVND (reference sequence). V was trimmed by 5 bases and J by 10 bases, leaving 17 bases between them. This CDR3 region has 14 residues. CDR3 DNA sequence: TGTGCCAGTAGTCCAGTCGGGACGTGGGGAAAACTGTTTTTT. This sequence encodes CASSPVGTWGKLFF.

There are many counts of this clonotype. The chain carries TRBV19 and TRBJ1-2; 8 nucleotides align to TRBD1. V dropped 9 bases and J dropped 3; count of bases not matched to a gene: 9. This CDR3 has 14 amino acids. Germline CDR1 is LNHDA and CDR2 is SQIVND (reference sequence). The CDR3 bases are TGTGCCAGCAGCTTCGGACAGGGAGACTATGGCTACACCTTC. Translated, it gives CASSFGQGDYGYTF.

This clonotype appeared many times. V and J are TRBV29-1 and TRBJ1-2; a weak D match, TRBD1 (5 bases). Germline lookup yields CDR1 SQVTM and CDR2 ANQGSEA. The V gene lost 5 bases and the J gene lost 4 bases, with 14 bases spanning the gap. The CDR3 runs 13 residues. The CDR3 DNA follows: TGCAGCGTTTACAGGCCCGAGGGCTATGGCTACACCTTC. It specifies CSVYRPEGYGYTF.

This clonotype was detected only a few times. This chain uses TRBV10-3 with TRBJ2-5, with D possibly TRBD1 on 6 matching bases. The CDR3 consists of 13 residues. V was shortened by 7 bases and J by 3 bases, with 12 bases between the two germline ends. In germline, CDR1 is ENHRY, CDR2 SYGVKD. CDR3 sequence: CAITQGREETQYF. The CDR3 DNA sequence: TGTGCCATCACTCAGGGGCGCGAAGAGACCCAGTACTTC.

Worth noting for this clonotype: Since a much larger clone is just one base distant, this may be a read error. The V and J genes are TRBV5-1 and TRBJ1-4; 8 nucleotides line up with TRBD1. Germline V gene lookup returns CDR1 SGHRS and CDR2 YFSETQ. The CDR3 spans 14 residues. CDR3 DNA: TGTGCCAGCAGGGAGGGACAGGCTGATGAAAAACTGTTTTTT. This gives the protein CASREGQADEKLFF. The full variable domain, its missing parts supplied by reference TRBV5-1 and TRBJ1-4, is KAGVTQTPRYLIKTRGQQVTLSCSPISGHRSVSWYQQTPGQGLQFLFEYFSETQRNKGNFPGRFSGRQFSNSRSEMNVSTLELGDSALYLCASREGQADEKLFFGSGTQLSVL.

The sample holds a few counts of this clonotype. V is TRBV5-6 and J is TRBJ2-7; D not resolved. With 1 base removed from V and 4 bases from J, the gap between germline ends came to 6 bases. Per the germline V gene, CDR1 is SGHDT and CDR2 is YYEEEE. This CDR3 is 12 amino acids long. CDR3 in DNA: TGTGCCAGCAGCTTGACTCAGTACGAGCAGTACTTC. Its protein is CASSLTQYEQYF.

This clonotype was detected a few times. The chain has TRBV25-1 and TRBJ2-7; 11 bases agree with TRBD1. Per germline, CDR1 MGHDK and CDR2 SYGVNS. The V and J ends lost 3 bases and 3 bases, in that order; junction bases with no gene match: 4. The CDR3 sequence is 15 residues long. The CDR3 spells CASSDGTGGYYEQYF. The CDR3 DNA reads as TGTGCCAGCAGTGATGGGACAGGGGGATACTACGAGCAGTACTTC.

This chain joins TRBV29-1 and TRBJ2-3; 10 bases are shared with TRBD2. J was trimmed by 2 bases and V by 7 bases; bases with no gene match: 9. The germline gives CDR1 SQVTM, CDR2 ANQGSEA. The CDR3 runs 15 residues. The CDR3 DNA reads TGCAGCGCCCCTTGGACTAGCGGACACACAGATACGCAGTATTTT. Protein product: CSAPWTSGHTDTQYF.

This clonotype was counted ten times or more. The genes are TRBV7-9 and TRBJ2-6; no reliable D call. From germline, CDR1 is SEHNR and CDR2 FQNEAQ (reference sequence). V was pared by 7 bases and J by 0 bases, with 16 bases between. The CDR3 length is 17 residues. In nucleotides, the CDR3 is TGTGCCAGCACCTTGGACGTCAGCTCCTCTGGGGCCAACGTCCTGACTTTC. Encoded protein: CASTLDVSSSGANVLTF.

This chain joins TRBV19 and TRBJ2-6; D gene uncertain. Germline CDR1 and CDR2: LNHDA and SQIVND (reference sequence). CDR3 length equals 16 residues. The ends were cut back, 3 bases at V and 0 bases at J, with 9 bases in the middle. The CDR3 nucleotides are TGTGCCAGTAGTATCTTTAGGGTCTCTGGGGCCAACGTCCTGACTTTC. Its translation: CASSIFRVSGANVLTF.

This clonotype was detected only a few times. The J gene is TRBJ2-5, the V gene TRBV12-3 or TRBV12-4, with unresolved D. V lost 4 bases to trimming and J lost 5 bases, with 8 bases between them. The CDR3 totals 12 residues. CDR3 in DNA: TGTGCCAGCAGTTGGATTGGTGAGACCCAGTACTTC. Its protein product is CASSWIGETQYF.

The chain is built from TRBV11-1 and TRBJ2-7; 9 bases align to TRBD2. V lost 4 bases to trimming and J lost 7 bases; unmatched junction nucleotides: 11. CDR1 is SGHAT, CDR2 FQDESV, per germline (reference sequence). The CDR3 has 15 residues. Here the CDR3 reads CASSSASSGISEQYF. CDR3 nucleotides: TGTGCCAGCAGCTCGGCCTCTAGCGGGATTAGTGAGCAGTACTTC.

This clonotype has at least ten counts. The genes are TRBV20-1 and TRBJ1-1, with a weak D call TRBD1 (6 bases). The CDR3 has 15 amino acids. CDR1 DFQATT and CDR2 SNEGSKA come from the germline V gene (reference sequence). V lost 0 bases and J lost 5, with 16 bases in between. The CDR3 is CSARDGGGRRTEAFF. The CDR3 bases are TGCAGTGCTAGAGATGGCGGGGGGCGGAGGACTGAAGCTTTCTTT.

As for this clonotype: This sequence may be a read error, since a much larger clone differs from it by one base. Here the CDR3 reads CASSLEMSGQASGNTIYF. CDR3 DNA: TGTGCCAGCAGCTTAGAGATGAGTGGACAGGCCTCTGGAAACACCATATATTTT. V gene TRBV7-6 combines with J gene TRBJ1-3; 7 nucleotides agree with TRBD1. V was pared by 1 base and J by 0 bases, with 9 bases of the junction left unmatched. The CDR3 covers 18 residues. Germline V CDR1 and CDR2: SGHVS, FNYEAQ.

The CDR3, as DNA: TGTGCCAGCAGCTCTGGGACTAGCGGAGCCCTTAATACGCAGTATTTT. Amino acid sequence: CASSSGTSGALNTQYF. This sequence joins TRBV7-2 and TRBJ2-3; 11 bases match TRBD2. V gave up 4 bases and J gave up 7 bases; unmatched junction bases: 10. Germline CDR1 and CDR2: SGHTA and FQGNSA. This CDR3 is 16 amino acids long.

The gene calls are TRBV19 and TRBJ1-1; D is undetermined. The germline V gene encodes CDR1 LNHDA and CDR2 SQIVND (reference sequence). Trimming cost V 3 bases and J 3 bases, with 11 bases left between them. This CDR3 spans 14 amino acids. CDR3 bases: TGTGCCAGTAGTATGGGATGGACGGACACTGAAGCTTTCTTT. Translating gives CASSMGWTDTEAFF.

A single count supports this clonotype. This rearrangement joins TRBV10-3 to TRBJ1-1; 10 bases are shared with TRBD1. Trimming cost V 10 bases and J 0 bases; bases outside gene matches: 14. Germline V gene lookup returns CDR1 ENHRY and CDR2 SYGVKD. CDR3 size: 17 residues. The CDR3: CASRIGQGGAVNTEAFF. CDR3 coding DNA: TGTGCCAGCAGGATAGGACAGGGGGGCGCGGTGAACACTGAAGCTTTCTTT.

V gene TRBV29-1 combines with J gene TRBJ1-3; TRBD1 agrees at 7 bases. CDR1 SQVTM and CDR2 ANQGSEA come from the germline V gene. This CDR3 region has 12 residues. With 7 bases clipped from V and 4 bases from J, the junction kept 4 bases outside the gene matches. The CDR3 loop is CSAGTDGNTIYF. The CDR3 DNA reads TGCAGCGCAGGGACAGACGGAAACACCATATATTTT.